Below are 18 T cell receptor beta chains sequenced from a single sample in a study of T cell responses to AZD1222 COVID-19 vaccine. The table came from immunoSEQ multiplex PCR; TCRdb's copy has only in-frame clones and leaves some out. The data show 140,000 to 150,000 clones, 85% to 95% seen once. This specimen was peripheral blood, taken after recovery from COVID-19. The receptors stem from an adult who had recovered from COVID-19.

This chain links TRBV11-2 with TRBJ1-1; TRBD1 matches 9 bases. The CDR3 is 15 amino acids. The V and J ends lost 5 bases and 1 base, in that order; junction bases with no gene match: 5. Germline V gene lookup returns CDR1 SGHAT and CDR2 FQNNGV. The CDR3 sequence: CASSPWTGENTEAFF. CDR3 DNA sequence: TGTGCCAGCAGCCCGTGGACAGGGGAGAACACTGAAGCTTTCTTT.

The rearrangement joins TRBV19 to TRBJ2-6, with TRBD1 as a possible D gene (5 bases). The CDR3 length is 18 residues. Germline values: CDR1 LNHDA, CDR2 SQIVND (reference sequence). V lost 1 base to trimming and J lost 0 bases, with 13 bases between them. CDR3 region: CASSIVFAGLSGANVLTF. The CDR3 coding sequence is TGTGCCAGTAGTATAGTATTCGCAGGGCTCTCTGGGGCCAACGTCCTGACTTTC. Together with reference TRBV19 and TRBJ2-6, the CDR3 gives the full variable domain: DGGITQSPKYLFRKEGQNVTLSCEQNLNHDAMYWYRQDPGQGLRLIYYSQIVNDFQKGDIAEGYSVSREKKESFPLTVTSAQKNPTAFYLCASSIVFAGLSGANVLTFGAGSRLTVL.

This clone was counted only a few times. The chain employs TRBV14 and TRBJ2-7; D call uncertain. V was shortened by 4 bases and J by 4 bases, with 20 bases between the two germline ends. The V gene's germline CDR1 is SGHDN and CDR2 FVKESK. The CDR3 runs 16 residues. CDR3 residues: CASSLYSGQRAYEQYF. Here the CDR3 DNA reads TGTGCCAGCAGCCTTTATTCTGGCCAAAGGGCTTACGAGCAGTACTTC.

In this sample, this clone turned up a few times. The CDR3 sequence is CATSRDRGEKVLLQPNYGYTF. The CDR3 nucleotides read TGTGCCACCAGCAGAGATCGAGGGGAGAAGGTCCTTCTACAACCCAACTATGGCTACACCTTC. The chain combines TRBV15 with TRBJ1-2, with TRBD1 as a possible D gene (5 bases). Germline CDR1 is LNHNV and CDR2 is YYDKDF (reference sequence). V shed 0 bases and J shed 2 bases, with 28 bases lying between them. The CDR3 extends over 21 amino acids.

The count of this clone is one. The chain has TRBV19 and TRBJ1-6; 7 bases are shared with TRBD1. This CDR3 comprises 14 residues. In germline, CDR1 is LNHDA, CDR2 SQIVND (reference sequence). The V segment lost 9 bases and the J segment 5 bases; nucleotides outside the gene matches: 7. CDR3 loop: CASSTGPNNSPLHF. CDR3 sequence (DNA): TGTGCCAGCTCGACAGGGCCCAATAATTCACCCCTCCACTTT. The full variable domain, completed using reference TRBV19 and TRBJ1-6, is DGGITQSPKYLFRKEGQNVTLSCEQNLNHDAMYWYRQDPGQGLRLIYYSQIVNDFQKGDIAEGYSVSREKKESFPLTVTSAQKNPTAFYLCASSTGPNNSPLHFGNGTRLTVT.

The gene calls are TRBV4-2 and TRBJ2-3, with 12 bases fitting TRBD2. The junction had 2 bases not matched to a gene; V was cut back by 0 bases and J by 4 bases. This CDR3 spans 16 amino acids. Germline CDR1 LGHNA, CDR2 YNFKEQ. DNA for the CDR3: TGTGCCAGCAGCCAAGAGTCTAGCGGGAGGGCAGATACGCAGTATTTT. Amino acid sequence: CASSQESSGRADTQYF.

The rearrangement links TRBV6-1 to TRBJ2-7, with unresolved D. This CDR3 is built from 13 residues. Germline CDR1 and CDR2: MNHNS and SASEGT. The germline V and J ends were trimmed by 3 bases and 4 bases, with 10 bases remaining between them. CDR3 DNA: TGTGCCAGCAGTGACGGTTGGGGATACGAGCAGTACTTC. This sequence encodes CASSDGWGYEQYF.

The chain employs TRBV19 and TRBJ1-1; a weak D match, TRBD1 (6 bases). The length of the CDR3 is 13 residues. Trimming shortened V by 3 bases and J by 6 bases, and 11 bases separated the two germline ends. The germline gives CDR1 LNHDA, CDR2 SQIVND (reference sequence). CDR3 DNA sequence: TGTGCCAGTAGTATCGAGGGGGGGGCTGAAGCTTTCTTT. Translation: CASSIEGGAEAFF.

This clone has a single count. The rearrangement uses TRBV28 and TRBJ1-6; D is ambiguous. V was cut by 3 bases and J by 9 bases, with 6 bases left in between. The CDR3 consists of 12 residues. Germline V gene lookup returns CDR1 MDHEN and CDR2 SYDVKM. The CDR3 nucleotides are TGTGCCAGCAGTTTCGGGGTTTCACCCCTCCACTTT. Protein product: CASSFGVSPLHF.

CDR3 nucleotides: TGTGCCAGCAGCTTAATTCCCTCGGGAGGGGATGAGCAGTTCTTC. Translation gives CASSLIPSGGDEQFF. The rearrangement joins TRBV7-6 to TRBJ2-1; TRBD2 matches 8 bases. Germline CDR1 and CDR2: SGHVS and FNYEAQ. V gave up 2 bases and J gave up 8 bases; unmatched junction bases: 8. This CDR3 is 15 amino acids long.

The chain employs TRBV6-5 and TRBJ2-2; 9 bases match TRBD1. The V gene end was trimmed by 6 bases and the J gene end by 3 bases; junction bases not matched to a gene: 2. Germline CDR1 MNHEY, CDR2 SVGAGI. There are 14 residues in the CDR3. CDR3 DNA: TGTGCCAGCAGAGACAGGGGGGACACCGGGGAGCTGTTTTTT. Its protein product is CASRDRGDTGELFF.

This chain links TRBV21-1 with TRBJ2-7. TRBV21-1 is annotated as a pseudogene. The CDR3 runs to 18 residues. The CDR3 region is CASSASDSPRGASYEQYF. The CDR3 DNA follows: TGTGCCAGCAGCGCTTCAGACAGCCCACGAGGGGCCTCCTACGAGCAGTACTTC.

V and J are TRBV7-9 and TRBJ2-7; perhaps TRBD2 as D (5 bases). This CDR3 contains 13 residues. V was clipped by 3 bases and J by 2 bases, with 8 bases between them. Per germline, CDR1 SEHNR and CDR2 FQNEAQ (reference sequence). The CDR3 loop reads CASSFGVAYEQYF. In DNA form, the CDR3 reads TGTGCCAGCAGCTTCGGGGTAGCCTACGAGCAGTACTTC.

J is TRBJ1-5 and V is TRBV19, with D possibly being TRBD1 (6 bases). V lost 5 bases, J lost 7 bases, and 12 bases lay in between. Looked up from germline, CDR1 is LNHDA and CDR2 is SQIVND (reference sequence). The CDR3 loop spans 13 amino acids. As DNA, the CDR3 is TGTGCCAGTAGTTCAGGGGTCCGGCAGCCCCAGCATTTT. Translation: CASSSGVRQPQHF.

This sequence joins TRBV16 and TRBJ1-2, with TRBD1 as a possible D gene (5 bases). The V end was cut by 4 bases, the J end by 4 bases, with 10 bases between. CDR3 length: 13 amino acids. Germline CDR1 is KGHSY and CDR2 is FQNENV. The CDR3 DNA is TGTGCCAGCAGCCCGGGACGGATCTATGGCTACACCTTC. It codes for CASSPGRIYGYTF.

V is TRBV7-8 and J is TRBJ2-7; D ambiguous. CDR3 length: 15 residues. The germline V gene encodes CDR1 SGHVS and CDR2 FQNEAQ. Trimming pared 5 bases from V and 6 bases from J, leaving 20 bases between. The CDR3 coding sequence is TGTGCCAGCAGCCTATCGGGTTTTTTCCCTTCCGAGCAGTACTTC. Its protein product is CASSLSGFFPSEQYF.

This chain links TRBV5-5 with TRBJ1-5; 7 nucleotides match TRBD1. CDR1 and CDR2 (germline): SGHKS, YYEKEE (reference sequence). This CDR3 is 15 amino acids long. Trimming cost V 4 bases and J 4 bases; bases outside gene matches: 8. Here the CDR3 DNA reads TGTGCCAGCAGCGAGGGACAGTGGATAAATCAGCCCCAGCATTTT. Translation: CASSEGQWINQPQHF.

This chain joins TRBV12-3 or TRBV12-4 and TRBJ1-1; D not resolved. Trimming took off 6 bases at V and 4 bases at J, with 9 bases between the two ends. The CDR3 has 12 amino acids. For the CDR3, the DNA is TGTGCCAGCAGCCTCCTTTCCACTGAAGCTTTCTTT. Protein sequence: CASSLLSTEAFF.